The 29 T cell receptor beta chains given below trace back to one sample, sequenced in a study of blood T cell repertoires in COVID-19. The data were produced by immunoSEQ multiplex PCR, yet TCRdb's version contains in-frame clones alone and is incomplete. The table has about 240,000 clones, around four fifths seen once. Material: peripheral blood. Receptors originate from a woman between 55 and 75 years old with active or convalescent COVID-19.

V is TRBV7-2 and J is TRBJ2-7; D possibly corresponds to TRBD1 (5 bases). This CDR3 has 16 residues. V lost 2 bases and J 0 bases, leaving 14 bases between the germline ends. CDR1 is SGHTA, CDR2 FQGNSA, per germline. The CDR3 DNA sequence: TGTGCCAGCAGCTTAAGGTCCCAGGGAAGCTCCTACGAGCAGTACTTC. It specifies CASSLRSQGSSYEQYF.

The gene calls are TRBV9 and TRBJ2-1, with 11 positions matching TRBD2. Germline CDR1 and CDR2: SGDLS and YYNGEE. The CDR3 extends over 15 amino acids. Germline trimming cut 3 bases from V and 7 bases from J; bases unmatched to any gene: 6. CDR3 nucleotides: TGTGCCAGCAGCGACCTAGCGGGGGGCCGAAATGAGCAGTTCTTC. It codes for CASSDLAGGRNEQFF.

CDR3 bases: TGTGCCAGCAGACGACAGGATTCACCCCTCCACTTT. It yields the protein CASRRQDSPLHF. The chain links TRBV6-5 to TRBJ1-6; weak D call: TRBD1 (6 bases). The CDR3 loop spans 12 amino acids. Germline V gene sequence: CDR1 MNHEY, CDR2 SVGAGI. The V gene lost 6 bases and the J gene lost 8 bases, with 8 bases spanning the gap.

This clone showed up just a few times. This chain connects TRBV5-5 to TRBJ1-6; D unresolved. The CDR3 is made up of 16 amino acids. Per germline, CDR1 SGHKS and CDR2 YYEKEE (reference sequence). V gave up 0 bases and J gave up 3 bases, with 10 bases separating them. The CDR3 coding sequence is TGTGCCAGCAGCTTGGCCGGGCGGGACTATAATTCACCCCTCCACTTT. This sequence encodes CASSLAGRDYNSPLHF.

The chain has TRBV29-1 and TRBJ2-1; perhaps TRBD1 as D (5 bases). CDR1 and CDR2 (germline): SQVTM, ANQGSEA. V was trimmed by 6 bases and J by 4 bases, leaving 13 bases between them. This CDR3 contains 13 residues. The CDR3 sequence is CSVGQGFYNEQFF. The CDR3, as DNA: TGCAGCGTGGGGCAGGGATTTTACAATGAGCAGTTCTTC.

The rearrangement uses TRBV6-2 or TRBV6-3 and TRBJ1-4; perhaps TRBD1 as D (6 bases). Germline lookup yields CDR1 MNHEY and CDR2 SVGEGT. V lost 2 bases and J 8 bases, leaving 18 bases between the germline ends. The CDR3 spans 16 residues. The CDR3, as DNA: TGTGCCAGCAGTTACAACCGACAGGCTCTTAGGGAAAAACTGTTTTTT. Its translation is CASSYNRQALREKLFF.

This chain links TRBV3-1 (or the pseudogene TRBV3-2) with TRBJ2-2, with 10 bases that match TRBD2. Germline V CDR1 and CDR2: LGHDT, YNNKEL (reference sequence). V shed 4 bases and J 7 bases; nucleotides not matched to a gene: 6. CDR3 size: 15 residues. The CDR3 protein is CASSLAGGFGGELFF. CDR3 nucleotide sequence: TGTGCCAGCAGCCTAGCGGGGGGATTCGGCGGGGAGCTGTTTTTT.

The chain employs TRBV5-3 and TRBJ1-4, with TRBD1 identical over 7 bases. TRBV5-3 carries the ORF label, with uncertain function. With 0 bases clipped from V and 8 bases from J, the junction kept 10 bases outside the gene matches. The CDR3 consists of 16 residues. Here the CDR3 reads CARSLAFDRAEEKLFF. As DNA, the CDR3 is TGTGCCAGAAGCTTGGCTTTCGACAGGGCGGAGGAAAAACTGTTTTTT.

The rearrangement links TRBV12-3 or TRBV12-4 to TRBJ1-1, with no clear D. The CDR3 sequence is 13 residues long. Trimming took 10 bases from V and 1 from J, leaving 13 bases between them. The CDR3 DNA reads TGTGCCATCGAGTCGAGGAGGAACACTGAAGCTTTCTTT. Translation: CAIESRRNTEAFF.

The rearrangement joins TRBV15 to TRBJ2-3; TRBD2 agrees at 11 bases. CDR3 length equals 16 residues. Germline lookup yields CDR1 LNHNV and CDR2 YYDKDF (reference sequence). V trimming: 3 bases; J trimming: 4 bases; junction bases outside the gene matches: 6. The CDR3 sequence is CATSRTTSGTADTQYF. CDR3 DNA: TGTGCCACCAGCAGGACGACTAGCGGGACAGCAGATACGCAGTATTTT.

The V call is TRBV3-1 (or the pseudogene TRBV3-2), the J call TRBJ1-6; D may be TRBD1 (5 bases). Per the germline V gene, CDR1 is LGHDT and CDR2 is YNNKEL (reference sequence). V lost 4 bases and J 10 bases, leaving 14 bases between the germline ends. The CDR3 consists of 14 residues. The CDR3 loop is CASSLQGKQSPLHF. CDR3 sequence (DNA): TGTGCCAGCAGCCTCCAGGGAAAACAGTCACCCCTCCACTTT.

V and J are TRBV19 and TRBJ2-1; 7 bases align to TRBD2. With 8 bases clipped from V and 4 bases from J, the junction kept 5 bases outside the gene matches. Germline V gene data show CDR1 as LNHDA and CDR2 as SQIVND (reference sequence). This CDR3 has 13 residues. The CDR3 loop is CASESGEYNEQFF. For the CDR3, the DNA is TGTGCCAGTGAAAGCGGGGAGTACAATGAGCAGTTCTTC. The full variable domain, its missing parts supplied by reference TRBV19 and TRBJ2-1, is DGGITQSPKYLFRKEGQNVTLSCEQNLNHDAMYWYRQDPGQGLRLIYYSQIVNDFQKGDIAEGYSVSREKKESFPLTVTSAQKNPTAFYLCASESGEYNEQFFGPGTRLTVL.

The chain joins TRBV7-2 to TRBJ2-3, with D perhaps TRBD2 (6 bases). Germline assignment: CDR1 SGHTA and CDR2 FQGNSA. This CDR3 has 16 residues. The germline V and J ends were trimmed by 8 bases and 0 bases, with 18 bases remaining between them. CDR3 coding DNA: TGTGCCAGCCGTGCAGCGGGTCGGATTAGCACAGATACGCAGTATTTT. It translates to CASRAAGRISTDTQYF.

This chain connects TRBV7-9 to TRBJ1-2, with a weak D call TRBD1 (6 bases). CDR3 size: 15 residues. The germline V and J ends were trimmed by 3 bases and 4 bases, with 15 bases remaining between them. Germline CDR1 and CDR2: SEHNR and FQNEAQ (reference sequence). The CDR3 region is CASSFAPGTSYGYTF. CDR3 in DNA: TGTGCCAGCAGCTTTGCACCCGGGACAAGCTATGGCTACACCTTC.

The V gene is TRBV5-1, the J gene TRBJ1-6, with 9 bases aligning to TRBD1. After removal of 0 bases from V and 9 bases from J, the junction contained 10 bases not matched to a gene. CDR3 length: 17 residues. Germline CDR1 SGHRS, CDR2 YFSETQ. In nucleotides, the CDR3 is TGCGCCAGCAGCTTGGCCTCAACAGGGGGCGCTTCTTCACCCCTCCACTTT. Its protein is CASSLASTGGASSPLHF.

On this clone: Relative to the germline gene, one junction end is altered; a read error may explain this. The V call is TRBV9, the J call TRBJ2-2, with 7 bases fitting TRBD2. The CDR3 consists of 14 residues. The V gene's germline CDR1 is SGDLS and CDR2 YYNGEE. The CDR3 bases are TGTGCCAGCAGCATCGAGCGGGGCACCAGGGAGCTGTTTTTT. It is translated as CASSIERGTRELFF.

The V call is TRBV27, the J call TRBJ1-6; D may be TRBD1 (6 bases). CDR1 and CDR2 (germline): MNHEY, SMNVEV (reference sequence). V lost 5 bases and J lost 6, with 14 bases in between. The CDR3 runs 15 residues. CDR3 sequence: CASSLATGSNSPLHF. For the CDR3, the DNA is TGTGCCAGCAGTCTCGCGACAGGAAGTAATTCACCCCTCCACTTT.

For the CDR3, the DNA is TGTGCCAGCAGTCCGGGACAGGCGACTAACTATGGCTACACCTTC. As protein: CASSPGQATNYGYTF. The V gene is TRBV2, the J gene TRBJ1-2, with 8 positions matching TRBD1. Per germline, CDR1 SNHLY and CDR2 FYNNEI. V gave up 5 bases and J gave up 0 bases; unmatched junction bases: 5. There are 15 residues in the CDR3.

The chain recombines TRBV5-1 with TRBJ1-1; D may be TRBD1 (5 bases). Germline loops: CDR1 SGHRS, CDR2 YFSETQ. Trimming stripped 4 bases from V and 1 base from J, with 17 bases between. The CDR3 spans 16 residues. The chain's CDR3 is CASSRHDSPRNTEAFF. CDR3 sequence (DNA): TGCGCCAGCAGCCGGCACGACAGCCCCAGGAACACTGAAGCTTTCTTT.

Note on this clone: An end of the junction does not agree with germline; a read error may underlie this. This rearrangement joins TRBV5-8 to TRBJ2-7, with a possible D match to TRBD1 (5 bases). Germline loops: CDR1 SGHTS, CDR2 YDEGEE. The CDR3 covers 13 residues. The CDR3 DNA sequence: TGTGCCAGCAGCTCGCAGCCCCAGGGATCTAAGGACTTC. Protein sequence: CASSSQPQGSKDF.

The chain couples TRBV5-8 to TRBJ2-6; D call uncertain. From germline, CDR1 is SGHTS and CDR2 YDEGEE. The CDR3 extends over 16 amino acids. The V end lost 0 bases, the J end lost 0 bases, and 7 bases lay between the germline ends. The CDR3 spells CASSLAGLSGANVLTF. The CDR3 region has the DNA TGTGCCAGCAGCTTGGCAGGCCTCTCTGGGGCCAACGTCCTGACTTTC.

This chain uses TRBV7-8 with TRBJ1-1; the match to TRBD1 covers 9 bases. The J segment lost 6 bases and the V segment lost 5 bases, leaving 16 bases of the junction unmatched. The CDR3 covers 17 residues. Germline-derived CDR1 and CDR2 are SGHVS and FQNEAQ. CDR3 sequence: CASSLLGQGLTLAEAFF. Written as DNA, the CDR3 is TGTGCCAGCAGCCTCCTGGGACAGGGTTTAACTCTCGCTGAAGCTTTCTTT.

Here the CDR3 reads CASKWGQTELTEAFF. The CDR3 region has the DNA TGTGCCAGCAAGTGGGGACAGACGGAACTGACTGAAGCTTTCTTT. The chain is built from TRBV6-5 and TRBJ1-1; TRBD1 matches at 7 bases. The CDR3 contains 15 residues. Germline V gene data show CDR1 as MNHEY and CDR2 as SVGAGI. The ends lost 7 bases at V and 5 bases at J; junction bases unmatched: 13.

This rearrangement joins TRBV7-9 to TRBJ1-1; TRBD1 might be the D (5 bases). Trimming took 2 bases from V and 5 from J, leaving 12 bases between them. CDR1 SEHNR and CDR2 FQNEAQ come from the germline V gene (reference sequence). The CDR3 runs 14 residues. CDR3 DNA sequence: TGTGCCAGCAGCTTACAGGGTGAGTTGACTGAAGCTTTCTTT. Translated: CASSLQGELTEAFF.

The chain joins TRBV29-1 to TRBJ2-3; perhaps TRBD2 as D (5 bases). Germline V gives CDR1 SQVTM, CDR2 ANQGSEA. The V and J ends lost 7 bases and 4 bases respectively, with 12 bases between them. This CDR3 region has 12 residues. The CDR3 loop reads CSERRGADTQYF. The CDR3 DNA reads as TGCAGCGAGAGACGGGGTGCAGATACGCAGTATTTT.

The J gene is TRBJ1-1, the V gene TRBV14, with D hard to call. The CDR3 is 14 amino acids. V shed 1 base and J shed 1 base, with 7 bases lying between them. Germline values: CDR1 SGHDN, CDR2 FVKESK. DNA of the CDR3: TGTGCCAGCAGCCAAGTGATGAGGAACACTGAAGCTTTCTTT. It translates to CASSQVMRNTEAFF.

The CDR3 DNA reads TGTGCCAGCAGCCAAGGGTCCCCAGGGGGTGGTGGCTATGGCTACACCTTC. It encodes CASSQGSPGGGGYGYTF. The genes are TRBV3-1 (or the pseudogene TRBV3-2) and TRBJ1-2; 7 positions agree with TRBD1. The J segment lost 4 bases and the V segment lost 1 base, leaving 12 bases of the junction unmatched. The CDR3 extends over 17 amino acids. CDR1 and CDR2 from the germline V gene are LGHDT and YNNKEL (reference sequence).

The chain employs TRBV19 and TRBJ1-4; D is perhaps TRBD1 (5 bases). The CDR3 extends over 13 amino acids. Germline V lookup: CDR1 LNHDA, CDR2 SQIVND (reference sequence). The V gene lost 8 bases and the J gene lost 6 bases, with 13 bases spanning the gap. CDR3 amino acids: CASRGGNDEKLFF. CDR3 in DNA: TGTGCCAGTCGGGGGGGGAACGATGAAAAACTGTTTTTT.

The chain combines TRBV20-1 with TRBJ1-1; D gene ambiguous. V was cut by 4 bases and J by 2 bases, with 5 bases left in between. Germline-derived CDR1 and CDR2 are DFQATT and SNEGSKA (reference sequence). The CDR3 is made up of 11 amino acids. The CDR3 here is CSATHNTEAFF. CDR3 bases: TGCAGTGCTACCCATAACACTGAAGCTTTCTTT.